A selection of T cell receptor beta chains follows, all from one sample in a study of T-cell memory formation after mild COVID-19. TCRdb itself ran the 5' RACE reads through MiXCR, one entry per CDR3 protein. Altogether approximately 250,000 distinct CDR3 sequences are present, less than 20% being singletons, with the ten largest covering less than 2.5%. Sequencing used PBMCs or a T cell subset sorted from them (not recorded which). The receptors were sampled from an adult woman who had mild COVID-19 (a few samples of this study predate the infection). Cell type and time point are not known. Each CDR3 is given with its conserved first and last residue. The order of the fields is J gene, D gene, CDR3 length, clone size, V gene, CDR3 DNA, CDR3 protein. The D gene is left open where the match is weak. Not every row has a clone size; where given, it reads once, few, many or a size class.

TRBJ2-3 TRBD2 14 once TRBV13 TGTGCCAGCAGCTATAGCGGGGGGTCCGATACGCAGTATTTT CASSYSGGSDTQYF
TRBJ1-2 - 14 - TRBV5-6 TGTGCCAGCACCGACACAGGAAAGCTCCCTGGCTACACCTTC CASTDTGKLPGYTF
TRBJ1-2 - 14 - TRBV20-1 TGCAGTGCTAGACCCGGGACGGGAAGCTATGGCTACACCTTC CSARPGTGSYGYTF
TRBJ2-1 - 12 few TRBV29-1 TGCAGCGTCTCCCCCAGCTACAATGAGCAGTTCTTC CSVSPSYNEQFF
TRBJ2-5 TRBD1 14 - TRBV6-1 TGTGCCAGCAGTGAAACTGCAGGGGGAGAGACCCAGTACTTC CASSETAGGETQYF
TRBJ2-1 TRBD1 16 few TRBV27 TGTGCCAGCAGTTCCCCCGGGACAGGTGCTCTCGATGAGCAGTTCTTC CASSSPGTGALDEQFF
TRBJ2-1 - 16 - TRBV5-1 TGCGCCAGCAGCTTGGGATGGGGGGCGACCTACAATGAGCAGTTCTTC CASSLGWGATYNEQFF
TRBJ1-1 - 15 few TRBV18 TGTGCCAGCTCACCACAACCGGGAGCACACACTGAAGCTTTCTTT CASSPQPGAHTEAFF
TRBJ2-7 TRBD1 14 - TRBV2 TGTGCCAGCAGGCGACAGGGAAGCTCCTACGAGCAGTACTTC CASRRQGSSYEQYF
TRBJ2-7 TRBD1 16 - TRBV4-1 TGCGCCAGCAGCCAAGATGACAGGGGACTCATCTACGAGCAGTACTTC CASSQDDRGLIYEQYF
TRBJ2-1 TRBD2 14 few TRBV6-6 TGTGCCAGCAGTATCACTAGCGGGGGCATTGAGCAGTTCTTC CASSITSGGIEQFF
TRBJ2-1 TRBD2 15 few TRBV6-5 TGTGCCAGCAGTTACAAGACTAGCGAGTACAATGAGCAGTTCTTC CASSYKTSEYNEQFF
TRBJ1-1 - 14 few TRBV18 TGTGCCAGCTCACCACCGGGGGCGGGGGCTGAAGCTTTCTTT CASSPPGAGAEAFF
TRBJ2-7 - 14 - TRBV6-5 TGTGCCAGCAGTTATCGGCAGGGAGTTTCCGAGCAGTACTTC CASSYRQGVSEQYF
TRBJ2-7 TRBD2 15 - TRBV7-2 TGTGCCAGCAGCTTAGTTCGGACTAGCGGGTACGAGCAGTACTTC CASSLVRTSGYEQYF